This T cell receptor (beta chain) is drawn from a study of blood T cell repertoires in COVID-19. Study overall: Both acute and convalescent COVID-19 samples were obtained from the United States, Italy and Spain. T cells, B-cell-depleted T cells, or PBMCs supplied cDNA or gDNA.

V dropped 0 bases and J dropped 3; count of bases not matched to a gene: 2. The CDR3 has 14 residues. CDR1 and CDR2 (germline): SGHRS, YFSETQ. On this clone: Other nucleotide sequences from this sample produce the same CDR3.

Per the original data handling: It was from reference gene primer amplification that nucleated cell counts were estimated. The method was immunoSEQ multiplex PCR; TCRdb's version includes in-frame clones alone and lacks a portion of them. V, J and clone size are taken as reported in that table, and D and trimming were inferred from the DNA itself. The sample contains about 210,000 clones, 75% to 90% of which appear only once. This chain joins TRBV5-1 and TRBJ1-2, with 7 nucleotides matching TRBD1. This clonotype was obtained from a woman in her thirties or forties with acute or convalescent COVID-19. What was sequenced was peripheral blood. DNA of the CDR3: TGCGCCAGCAGCTTGGACAGGGGCGACTATGGCTACACCTTC. It is translated as CASSLDRGDYGYTF. Based on the CDR3 plus reference TRBV5-1 and TRBJ1-2, the full variable domain is KAGVTQTPRYLIKTRGQQVTLSCSPISGHRSVSWYQQTPGQGLQFLFEYFSETQRNKGNFPGRFSGRQFSNSRSEMNVSTLELGDSALYLCASSLDRGDYGYTFGSGTRLTVV.